These 19 T cell receptor beta chains came from one sample sequenced in a study of control samples from healthy donors and cancer patients. Libraries were prepared by immunoSEQ multiplex PCR; TCRdb keeps only in-frame clonotypes and omits some of them. The sample yields tens of thousands of clones, 75% to 90% seen once. Input material: PBMCs. Every receptor here comes from a woman aged 50 to 60 with colorectal cancer.

This clone was recorded only once. The CDR3 DNA follows: TGTGCCAGCAGTTTCGGGGACAGCTATGGCTACACCTTC. Its translation is CASSFGDSYGYTF. V and J are TRBV12-3 or TRBV12-4 and TRBJ1-2; TRBD1 matches 7 bases. The CDR3 has 13 amino acids. V shed 3 bases, J shed 4 bases, and the junction held 2 bases outside the gene matches.

This clone was found once. J is TRBJ2-7 and V is TRBV28, with D possibly matching TRBD2 (5 bases). The V gene's germline CDR1 is MDHEN and CDR2 SYDVKM. The CDR3 extends over 14 amino acids. V lost 5 bases to trimming and J lost 5 bases, with 16 bases between them. CDR3 nucleotide sequence: TGTGCCAGCAGTCCCATACTCGGGAATAACGAGCAGTACGTC. Amino acids: CASSPILGNNEQYV.

V and J are TRBV19 and TRBJ1-2; weak D call: TRBD1 (6 bases). CDR1 and CDR2 from the germline V gene are LNHDA and SQIVND (reference sequence). There are 13 residues in the CDR3. V was clipped by 3 bases and J by 7 bases, with 12 bases between them. The CDR3 DNA reads as TGTGCCAGTAGTATCCTGGGGGCGGGTGGCTACACCTTC. As protein: CASSILGAGGYTF.

The V and J genes are TRBV24-1 and TRBJ1-1; unclear D gene. Trimming stripped 4 bases from V and 1 base from J, with 6 bases between. CDR3 length: 13 amino acids. The germline gives CDR1 KGHDR, CDR2 SFDVKD. As DNA, the CDR3 is TGTGCCACCAGTGACCGGGGGAACACTGAAGCTTTCTTT. Protein: CATSDRGNTEAFF.

The chain combines TRBV5-6 with TRBJ1-1; 7 positions agree with TRBD1. Germline CDR1 reads SGHDT; CDR2 reads YYEEEE. The CDR3 has 15 residues. The ends lost 6 bases at V and 1 base at J; junction bases unmatched: 9. CDR3: CASTDPTGKNTEAFF. DNA of the CDR3: TGTGCCAGCACCGACCCGACAGGGAAGAACACTGAAGCTTTCTTT.

This rearrangement joins TRBV30 to TRBJ1-2; 9 bases line up with TRBD1. The CDR3 contains 14 residues. Germline-derived CDR1 and CDR2 are GTSNPN and SVGIG (reference sequence). The J segment lost 3 bases and the V segment lost 2 bases, leaving 4 bases of the junction unmatched. CDR3 sequence (DNA): TGTGCCTGGAGTCGGGACAGGGAGGACTATGGCTACACCTTC. It encodes CAWSRDREDYGYTF.

J is TRBJ1-5 and V is TRBV6-4; no firm D call. V lost 4 bases, J lost 5 bases, and 9 bases lay in between. This CDR3 spans 13 amino acids. Germline V CDR1 and CDR2: MRHNA, SNTAGT. The CDR3 loop is CASSAQRDQPQHF. CDR3 sequence (DNA): TGTGCCAGCAGTGCGCAGCGAGATCAGCCCCAGCATTTT.

The CDR3 reads CASSHGSSYNSPLHF. The CDR3 DNA is TGTGCCAGCAGCCACGGAAGCTCCTATAATTCACCCCTCCACTTT. V gene TRBV3-1 (or the pseudogene TRBV3-2) combines with J gene TRBJ1-6; D ambiguous. V was pared by 3 bases and J by 0 bases, with 6 bases between. CDR1 and CDR2 from the germline V gene are LGHDT and YNNKEL (reference sequence). The CDR3 is made up of 15 amino acids.

The V and J genes are TRBV24-1 and TRBJ2-2; D unresolved. This CDR3 is 14 amino acids long. V lost 1 base, J lost 6 bases, and 8 bases lay in between. CDR1 KGHDR and CDR2 SFDVKD come from the germline V gene. The CDR3 DNA sequence: TGTGCCACCAGTGATTTTAAGAGCGCCGGGGAGCTGTTTTTT. It is translated as CATSDFKSAGELFF.

The chain couples TRBV4-3 to TRBJ2-1; TRBD2 matches 13 bases. V dropped 3 bases and J dropped 8; count of bases not matched to a gene: 13. Per the germline V gene, CDR1 is LGHNA and CDR2 is YSLEER. This CDR3 has 18 residues. The CDR3 coding sequence is TGCGCCAGCAGCCATACACAACGTCGACTAGCGGGGGGCCATGAGCAGTTCTTC. Translated, it gives CASSHTQRRLAGGHEQFF.

V and J are TRBV4-3 and TRBJ2-3, with a possible D match to TRBD2 (6 bases). Germline CDR1 reads LGHNA; CDR2 reads YSLEER. This CDR3 contains 14 residues. V lost 1 base to trimming and J lost 10 bases, with 15 bases between them. CDR3 amino acids: CASSQAGTQGSQYF. The CDR3 DNA reads as TGCGCCAGCAGCCAAGCCGGGACTCAAGGATCGCAGTATTTT.

The chain has TRBV6-2 or TRBV6-3 and TRBJ1-6; D might be TRBD1 (5 bases). V shed 2 bases and J shed 9 bases, with 14 bases lying between them. Germline CDR1 and CDR2: MNHEY and SVGEGT. This CDR3 has 15 amino acids. This CDR3 reads CASSYLGTGGSPLHF. The DNA of the CDR3 is TGTGCCAGCAGTTACCTTGGGACCGGAGGTTCACCCCTCCACTTT.

The chain employs TRBV5-6 and TRBJ2-1; TRBD2 aligns across 7 bases. The V gene's germline CDR1 is SGHDT and CDR2 YYEEEE. CDR3 length: 14 residues. Trimming took 0 bases from V and 9 from J; bases not matched to a gene: 6. The CDR3 DNA sequence: TGTGCCAGCAGCTTGGGCGGGGGTGCGAGTGAGCAGTTCTTC. Translating gives CASSLGGGASEQFF.

The V call is TRBV2, the J call TRBJ2-7; D ambiguous. CDR1 and CDR2 from the germline V gene are SNHLY and FYNNEI. V was shortened by 3 bases and J by 0 bases, with 15 bases between the two germline ends. The CDR3 loop spans 16 amino acids. The CDR3 reads CASSDPWAGSSYEQYV. In DNA, the CDR3 is TGTGCCAGCAGTGATCCTTGGGCAGGAAGCTCCTACGAGCAGTACGTC.

This sequence joins TRBV24-1 and TRBJ2-3, with TRBD1 matching over 9 bases. This CDR3 comprises 15 residues. The ends lost 4 bases at V and 5 bases at J; junction bases unmatched: 6. CDR1 KGHDR and CDR2 SFDVKD come from the germline V gene. The CDR3: CATSETGGYGDTQYF. DNA of the CDR3: TGTGCCACCAGTGAGACAGGGGGTTACGGAGATACGCAGTATTTT.

V usage is TRBV6-5 and J usage is TRBJ1-4, with 10 bases aligning to TRBD1. Trimming took 8 bases from V and 9 from J; bases not matched to a gene: 9. Germline V CDR1 and CDR2: MNHEY, SVGAGI. The CDR3 extends over 14 amino acids. CDR3 nucleotide sequence: TGTGCCAGCGGACCGGGACAGGGGCGGAAAAAACTGTTTTTT. Protein: CASGPGQGRKKLFF.

The V and J genes are TRBV4-3 and TRBJ2-3, with TRBD2 matching over 7 bases. This CDR3 spans 16 amino acids. After removal of 4 bases from V and 1 base from J, the junction contained 8 bases not matched to a gene. Germline loops: CDR1 LGHNA, CDR2 YSLEER. The CDR3 DNA reads TGCGCCAGCAGCCCTCGGTCGGGGGGACGCACAGATACGCAGTATTTT. This sequence encodes CASSPRSGGRTDTQYF.

The rearrangement uses TRBV7-9 and TRBJ1-6, with TRBD1 matching over 10 bases. Germline V gene data show CDR1 as SEHNR and CDR2 as FQNEAQ (reference sequence). V trimming: 1 base; J trimming: 7 bases; junction bases outside the gene matches: 1. This CDR3 comprises 15 residues. The CDR3 here is CASSLGGQGNSPLHF. DNA of the CDR3: TGTGCCAGCAGCTTAGGGGGACAGGGGAATTCACCCCTCCACTTT.

The rearrangement links TRBV5-7 to TRBJ2-3; weak D call: TRBD1 (5 bases). TRBV5-7 carries the ORF label, with uncertain function. V was clipped by 5 bases and J by 4 bases, with 17 bases between them. The CDR3 has 15 residues. The CDR3 sequence: CASRAQEAVPDTQYF. CDR3 bases: TGTGCCAGCAGAGCACAGGAAGCAGTCCCAGATACGCAGTATTTT.